These T cell receptor beta chains were read from a single sample in a study of blood T cell repertoires in COVID-19. Using immunoSEQ multiplex PCR, the repertoire was profiled, and TCRdb retains in-frame clones only, with some absent. Here the sample spans some 130,000 clones, roughly 84% being singletons. The sample taken for sequencing was PBMCs or T cells enriched from blood (not recorded which). Receptor source: a man aged 40-55 years with acute COVID-19. Each CDR3 is given with its conserved first and last residue. Fields, in order: CDR3 length, V gene, J gene, clone size, D gene, CDR3 protein, CDR3 DNA. D genes are given only for firm matches. Clone sizes are given selectively: once, few, many, or a class where the clone is expanded.

12	TRBV29-1	TRBJ1-1	.	.	CSVDSRGTEAFF	TGCAGCGTTGATTCCAGGGGCACTGAAGCTTTCTTT
16	TRBV11-2	TRBJ2-5	.	TRBD1	CASSPRQGRSTETQYF	TGTGCCAGCAGCCCCCGACAGGGTAGGTCGACGGAGACCCAGTACTTC
15	TRBV27	TRBJ2-2	.	TRBD1	CASSVRDRHTGELFF	TGTGCCAGCAGTGTCCGGGACAGACACACCGGGGAGCTGTTTTTT
15	TRBV28	TRBJ2-2	.	TRBD2	CASSLASGNTGELFF	TGTGCCAGCAGTTTGGCTAGCGGGAACACCGGGGAGCTGTTTTTT
12	TRBV12-3/TRBV12-4	TRBJ2-7	.	.	CASSFGVDEQYF	TGTGCCAGCAGTTTCGGGGTGGACGAGCAGTACTTC
16	TRBV7-7	TRBJ2-5	.	TRBD1	CASSLGGGAGQETQYF	TGTGCCAGCAGCTTAGGAGGGGGCGCAGGTCAAGAGACCCAGTACTTC
14	TRBV27	TRBJ2-7	.	.	CASSLSGHSYEQYF	TGTGCCAGCAGTTTATCGGGACACAGCTACGAGCAGTACTTC
16	TRBV7-2	TRBJ1-1	.	.	CASSLGRGPGWTEAFF	TGTGCCAGCAGCTTAGGCCGAGGTCCAGGGTGGACTGAAGCTTTCTTT
16	TRBV5-1	TRBJ2-1	.	TRBD2	CASSSVAGGFANEQFF	TGCGCCAGCAGCTCCGTAGCGGGGGGGTTCGCAAATGAGCAGTTCTTC
12	TRBV10-3	TRBJ2-7	.	.	CAISDRSYEQYF	TGTGCCATCAGTGACAGGTCCTACGAGCAGTACTTC
17	TRBV5-1	TRBJ2-3	few	.	CASSFGSTTSPTDTQYF	TGCGCCAGCAGCTTCGGAAGTACTACTAGCCCCACAGATACGCAGTATTTT
13	TRBV15	TRBJ2-7	.	.	CATSRDTGYEQYF	TGTGCCACCAGCAGAGATACAGGTTACGAGCAGTACTTC
15	TRBV6-5	TRBJ2-1	.	TRBD2	CASSMGLATNNEQFF	TGTGCCAGCAGCATGGGACTAGCGACCAACAATGAGCAGTTCTTC
14	TRBV27	TRBJ1-6	few	TRBD1	CASSPGQGLMALHF	TGTGCCAGTTCCCCGGGACAGGGCCTTATGGCCCTCCACTTT
10	TRBV30	TRBJ2-5	.	.	CAWSRETQYF	TGTGCCTGGAGCAGGGAGACCCAGTACTTC
15	TRBV4-1	TRBJ2-5	.	TRBD2	CASSHAGGPSETQYF	TGCGCCAGCAGCCACGCGGGGGGGCCTTCGGAGACCCAGTACTTC
13	TRBV11-2	TRBJ2-1	.	TRBD2	CASSPGLASEQFF	TGTGCCAGCAGCCCGGGACTAGCGTCTGAGCAGTTCTTC
17	TRBV7-9	TRBJ2-2	once	TRBD1	CASSSTLTGERTGELFF	TGTGCCAGCAGCTCTACTTTGACAGGGGAGAGGACCGGGGAGCTGTTTTTT
12	TRBV5-8	TRBJ2-7	.	TRBD2	CATLPGGYEQYF	TGTGCCACACTCCCCGGGGGGTACGAGCAGTACTTC
13	TRBV12-3/TRBV12-4	TRBJ2-2	.	.	CASSYRVLGELFF	TGTGCCAGCAGTTACAGGGTCTTAGGGGAGCTGTTTTTT
15	TRBV5-6	TRBJ2-7	.	TRBD1	CASSSRDRLPYEQYF	TGTGCCAGCAGCAGCAGGGACAGGTTACCCTACGAGCAGTACTTC
15	TRBV28	TRBJ1-6	.	.	CASTRAGGPNSPLHF	TGTGCCAGCACCAGAGCGGGAGGGCCAAATTCACCCCTCCACTTT
15	TRBV5-1	TRBJ1-2	.	TRBD1	CASSSRQGLVYGYTF	TGCGCCAGCAGCTCCAGACAGGGGCTTGTCTATGGCTACACCTTC
16	TRBV13	TRBJ2-1	few	.	CASSLGLVVPEDEQFF	TGTGCCAGCAGCTTAGGCCTGGTGGTCCCCGAGGATGAGCAGTTCTTC
13	TRBV7-2	TRBJ2-3	.	.	CASSLGRSDTQYF	TGTGCCAGCAGCTTAGGGCGGTCAGATACGCAGTATTTT
16	TRBV28	TRBJ2-1	.	TRBD1	CASSQDRGHPNNEQFF	TGTGCCAGCTCCCAGGACAGGGGGCACCCAAACAATGAGCAGTTCTTC
13	TRBV27	TRBJ2-7	.	.	CASSFSSLDEQYF	TGTGCCAGCAGTTTTAGTTCCCTGGACGAGCAGTACTTC
17	TRBV27	TRBJ2-2	.	TRBD2	CASSDGTSGVEVGELFF	TGTGCCAGCAGCGATGGGACTAGCGGGGTTGAGGTCGGGGAGCTGTTTTTT
17	TRBV10-1	TRBJ2-5	.	TRBD2	CASSESTTSGLQETQYF	TGCGCCAGCAGTGAGTCGACTACTAGCGGGCTCCAAGAGACCCAGTACTTC
15	TRBV7-8	TRBJ1-2	.	.	CASSLDQGYYYGYTF	TGTGCCAGCAGCTTAGATCAGGGTTACTACTATGGCTACACCTTC
14	TRBV28	TRBJ1-3	.	.	CASSLIGSGNTIYF	TGTGCCAGCAGTTTGATCGGGTCAGGAAACACCATATATTTT
14	TRBV28	TRBJ2-7	few	TRBD1	CASSLRTGGYEQYF	TGTGCCAGCAGTTTAAGGACAGGGGGCTACGAGCAGTACTTC